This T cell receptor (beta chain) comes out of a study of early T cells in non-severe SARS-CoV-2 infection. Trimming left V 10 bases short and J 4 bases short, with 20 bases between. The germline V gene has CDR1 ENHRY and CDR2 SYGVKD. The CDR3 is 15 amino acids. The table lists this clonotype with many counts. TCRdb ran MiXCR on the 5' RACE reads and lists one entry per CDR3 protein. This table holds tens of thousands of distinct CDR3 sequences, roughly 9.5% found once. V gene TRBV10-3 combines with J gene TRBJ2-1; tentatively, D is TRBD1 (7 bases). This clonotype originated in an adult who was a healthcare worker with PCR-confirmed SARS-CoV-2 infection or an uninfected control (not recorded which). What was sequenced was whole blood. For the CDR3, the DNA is TGTGCCACCCGCACGGCGGGACAGTCTTACAATGAGCAGTTCTTC. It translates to CATRTAGQSYNEQFF.